The entry below describes one T cell receptor beta chain. The CDR3 runs 13 residues. Trimming pared 3 bases from V and 5 bases from J, leaving 7 bases between. CDR1 is LNHNV and CDR2 is YYDKDF in the germline V gene (reference sequence). The source of the sample is a study of blood T cells in healthy people across ages. Then a second PCR, running roughly 7 to 12 cycles, was carried out with a sample-barcoded 5' primer and a J-beta primer mix. TCRdb re-called the 5' RACE reads through MiXCR, storing one row per CDR3 protein. The repertoire includes some 1.5 million distinct CDR3 sequences, 28% of them detected once, and 7.7% sits in the top ten.

The source of this sequence is a woman aged 30 to 39 in good health. The chain links TRBV15 to TRBJ1-4; no clear D. Input material: blood. CDR3 nucleotides: TGTGCCACCAGCAGCGATCAAAATGAAAAACTGTTTTTT. This codes for CATSSDQNEKLFF.